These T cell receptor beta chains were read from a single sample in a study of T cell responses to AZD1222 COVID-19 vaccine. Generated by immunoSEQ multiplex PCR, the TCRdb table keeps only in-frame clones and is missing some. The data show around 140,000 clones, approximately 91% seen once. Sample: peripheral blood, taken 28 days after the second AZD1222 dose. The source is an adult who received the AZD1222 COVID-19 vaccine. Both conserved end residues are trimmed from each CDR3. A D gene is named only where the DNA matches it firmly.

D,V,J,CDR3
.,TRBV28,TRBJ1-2,ASSLTGYGYT
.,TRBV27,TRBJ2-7,ASSFGHNYEQY
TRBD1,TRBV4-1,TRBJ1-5,ASSQGPTGGRQPQH
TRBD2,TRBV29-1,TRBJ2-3,SVERGSGRRVDTQY
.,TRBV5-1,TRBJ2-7,ASGRPDPTGEQY
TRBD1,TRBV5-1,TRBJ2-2,ASSDQGASTGELF
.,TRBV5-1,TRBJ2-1,ASSLARTLNNEQF
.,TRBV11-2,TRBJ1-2,ASSLQYGYT
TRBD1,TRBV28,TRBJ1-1,ASSFQGGRTEAF
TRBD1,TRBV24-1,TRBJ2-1,ATRHTGTGSHEQF
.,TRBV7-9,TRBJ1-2,ASSLGKTLYGYT
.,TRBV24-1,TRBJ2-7,ATSVGRGYEQY
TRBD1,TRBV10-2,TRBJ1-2,ASGTGAYGYT
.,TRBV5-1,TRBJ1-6,ASSLVSSYNSPLH
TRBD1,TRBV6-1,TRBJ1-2,ASSADRRTGKFYGYT
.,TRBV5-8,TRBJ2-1,ASSFTGNNEQF
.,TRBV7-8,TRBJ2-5,ASSPVGPVETQY
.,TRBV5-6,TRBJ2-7,ASSYTGTRAYEQY
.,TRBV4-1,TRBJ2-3,ASRRVWVGTDTQY
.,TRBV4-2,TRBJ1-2,ASSQQVRGNYGYT
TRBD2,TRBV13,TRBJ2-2,ASSLALAGANGELF
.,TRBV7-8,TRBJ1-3,ASSLASRGSSGNTIY
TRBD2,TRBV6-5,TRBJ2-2,ASIGLGKNTGELF
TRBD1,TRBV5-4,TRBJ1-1,ASSLYTGGNTEAF
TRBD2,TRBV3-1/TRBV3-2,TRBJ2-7,ATSGRGTSGRRPYEQY
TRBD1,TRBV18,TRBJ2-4,ASSRQGDYLNIQY
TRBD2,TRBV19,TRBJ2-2,ASSIDRLAGSDTGELF
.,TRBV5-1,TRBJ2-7,ASSPDGTYEQY
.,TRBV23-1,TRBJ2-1,ASNNEQF
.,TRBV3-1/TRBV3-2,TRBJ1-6,ASSQGWSGFSPLH
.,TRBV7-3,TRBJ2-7,ASSSPPEEQY
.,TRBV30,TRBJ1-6,AWGPILNSPLH
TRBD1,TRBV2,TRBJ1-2,ASSGFGTGPWGYGYT
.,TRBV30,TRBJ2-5,AWSNYLTGTIKETQY
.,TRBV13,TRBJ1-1,ASSSGGGDTEAF
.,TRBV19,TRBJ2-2,ASSIPGGVELF
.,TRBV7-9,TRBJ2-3,ASSPQGTSTDTQY
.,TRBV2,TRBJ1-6,ASRMASGPGSYNSPLH
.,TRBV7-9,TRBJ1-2,ASSLNAADGYT
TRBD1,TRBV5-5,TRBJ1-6,ASSLEGQYNSPLH
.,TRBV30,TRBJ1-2,AWSDWGRGAYGYT
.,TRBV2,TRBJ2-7,ASAYEDEQY
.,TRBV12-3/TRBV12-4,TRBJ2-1,ASSWVSYNEQF
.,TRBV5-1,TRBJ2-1,ASSLSGSPLEYNEQF
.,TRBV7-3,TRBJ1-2,ASSLQGSPNYGYT
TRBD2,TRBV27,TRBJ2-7,ASSHGTSGSFEQY